This entry lists 9 T cell receptor beta chains sequenced from one sample in a study of T cell responses to AZD1222 COVID-19 vaccine (dated by TCRdb to the early 2020s). Receptor libraries were prepared by the immunoSEQ multiplex PCR assay. TCRdb limited this immuneACCESS table to in-frame rearrangements with V and J called. A share of clones is missing; checked studies link under half to unresolved V genes, and the rest is unexplained. The sample records some 170,000 clones, 70% to 90% of which are singletons. 3.5% to 5.5% of the sample lies in the top ten. The time point label of this sample denotes: about 28 days (+/-7) after the second vaccine dose. Read against the paper, the sample's treatment or condition label means: meningococcal conjugate vaccine given as trial control. The specimen comprised peripheral blood, sampled 28 days after the second dose of the MenACWY control vaccine. The receptors come from an adult who received the MenACWY meningococcal vaccine as a control.

A few counts support this clone. The chain joins TRBV27 to TRBJ2-7; D is ambiguous. CDR1 is MNHEY, CDR2 SMNVEV, per germline (reference sequence). The V end was cut by 0 bases, the J end by 4 bases, with 7 bases between. The CDR3 runs to 13 residues. In nucleotides, the CDR3 is TGTGCCAGCAGTTTATCATCAGCTTACGAGCAGTACTTC. Its translation is CASSLSSAYEQYF.

The chain has TRBV4-3 and TRBJ2-7, with 13 positions matching TRBD2. The trim removed 4 bases at V and 4 bases at J, leaving 4 bases unmatched. The V gene's germline CDR1 is LGHNA and CDR2 YSLEER. The CDR3 contains 15 residues. The CDR3 sequence: CASSLLAGGPYEQYF. The CDR3 DNA is TGCGCCAGCAGCCTACTAGCGGGAGGGCCATACGAGCAGTACTTC.

The chain uses TRBV18 and TRBJ1-2; 8 positions match TRBD1. After removal of 3 bases from V and 5 bases from J, the junction contained 8 bases not matched to a gene. CDR1 and CDR2 (germline): KGHSH, LQKENI. The CDR3 spans 15 residues. CDR3 sequence: CASSPSGTGEYGYTF. CDR3 nucleotides: TGTGCCAGCTCACCGTCCGGGACAGGAGAATATGGCTACACCTTC.

This chain connects TRBV24-1 to TRBJ1-4, with a tentative D call TRBD1 (6 bases). The V and J ends lost 3 bases and 5 bases respectively, with 12 bases between them. This CDR3 has 15 amino acids. Germline loops: CDR1 KGHDR, CDR2 SFDVKD. The CDR3, as DNA: TGTGCCACCAGTGATCGTACAGGGCCAAATGAAAAACTGTTTTTT. Translating gives CATSDRTGPNEKLFF.

This chain uses TRBV28 with TRBJ2-1, with 11 bases that match TRBD2. CDR1 is MDHEN, CDR2 SYDVKM, per germline. Losses at the gene ends were 10 bases for V and 5 bases for J; bases not matched to a gene: 10. CDR3 length: 15 amino acids. The DNA of the CDR3 is TGTGCCACCGCGGGACTAGCGGAACACCACAATGAGCAGTTCTTC. Protein product: CATAGLAEHHNEQFF.

This clone appeared a few times. The chain links TRBV7-9 to TRBJ1-2; unclear D gene. The V gene's germline CDR1 is SEHNR and CDR2 FQNEAQ (reference sequence). CDR3 size: 12 residues. Trimming took 1 base from V and 11 from J, leaving 11 bases between them. The CDR3 DNA reads as TGTGCCAGCAGCTTAGTTGGGCCGGCGTACACCTTC. Its protein product is CASSLVGPAYTF. Supplemented by reference TRBV7-9 and TRBJ1-2, the full variable domain reads DTGVSQNPRHKITKRGQNVTFRCDPISEHNRLYWYRQTLGQGPEFLTYFQNEAQLEKSRLLSDRFSAERPKGSFSTLEIQRTEQGDSAMYLCASSLVGPAYTFGSGTRLTVV.

The V and J genes are TRBV10-1 and TRBJ2-3; D gene unclear. Trimming stripped 11 bases from V and 0 bases from J, with 9 bases between. The germline V gene has CDR1 WNHNN and CDR2 SYGVQD (reference sequence). The CDR3 has 12 amino acids. In nucleotides, the CDR3 is TGCGCCTCGAGTTACAGCACAGATACGCAGTATTTT. Its protein is CASSYSTDTQYF.

This clone was detected once. The rearrangement links TRBV14 to TRBJ1-3; D is unclear. Trimming cost V 3 bases and J 3 bases, with 3 bases left between them. The CDR3 has 12 amino acids. The germline V gene encodes CDR1 SGHDN and CDR2 FVKESK. Here the CDR3 reads CASSQHGNTIYF. CDR3 nucleotides: TGTGCCAGCAGCCAGCATGGAAACACCATATATTTT.

J is TRBJ2-3 and V is TRBV24-1; D is tentatively TRBD1 or TRBD2 (5 bases each). The germline V gene has CDR1 KGHDR and CDR2 SFDVKD. This CDR3 has 15 residues. Trimming cost V 5 bases and J 0 bases, with 11 bases left between them. CDR3 in DNA: TGTGCCACCAGTGCCCGGGACCCTAGCACAGATACGCAGTATTTT. Translating it yields CATSARDPSTDTQYF.